What follows are 31 T cell receptor beta chains derived from one specimen sequenced in a study of OX40 agonist ivuxolimab in advanced cancers. The protocol was immunoSEQ multiplex PCR, while the TCRdb copy is restricted to in-frame clones and leaves out a portion. Here the sample spans 30,000 to 35,000 clones, approximately 89% being singletons. The specimen was CD4+ or CD8+ T cells sorted from blood, collected in a trial of the OX40 agonist ivuxolimab. The receptors originated from an adult with an advanced solid tumor such as melanoma, head and neck, liver or kidney cancer.

The chain couples TRBV19 to TRBJ1-2; TRBD1 matches 7 bases. In germline, CDR1 is LNHDA, CDR2 SQIVND (reference sequence). CDR3 length: 14 residues. Unmatched junction bases numbered 10, after V lost 7 bases and J lost 5 bases. The DNA of the CDR3 is TGTGCCAGTACCACCGGGACAGAGTCTTATGGCTACACCTTC. It codes for CASTTGTESYGYTF.

The V call is TRBV5-1, the J call TRBJ2-3; TRBD1 agrees at 7 bases. Trimming cost V 3 bases and J 5 bases; bases outside gene matches: 6. Germline-derived CDR1 and CDR2 are SGHRS and YFSETQ. The CDR3 loop spans 14 amino acids. Here the CDR3 DNA reads TGCGCCAGCAGCTCCCTTCAGGGGGAAGATACGCAGTATTTT. This translates into CASSSLQGEDTQYF.

This rearrangement joins TRBV7-2 to TRBJ1-2; D is ambiguous. Germline loops: CDR1 SGHTA, CDR2 FQGNSA. This CDR3 has 14 amino acids. Trimming took 3 bases from V and 0 from J, leaving 8 bases between them. CDR3 region: CASSFPGSNYGYTF. The CDR3 DNA sequence: TGTGCCAGCAGCTTTCCAGGATCTAACTATGGCTACACCTTC.

This chain uses TRBV5-4 with TRBJ2-7; D may be TRBD1 (5 bases). Germline lookup yields CDR1 SGHNT and CDR2 YYREEE (reference sequence). CDR3 length equals 14 residues. With 2 bases removed from V and 4 bases from J, the gap between germline ends came to 13 bases. Written as DNA, the CDR3 is TGTGCCAGCAGCTTTTACTACAGGCCGTACGAGCAGTACTTC. Translated, it gives CASSFYYRPYEQYF.

There are a few counts of this clone. The sample contains more than one DNA sequence encoding this CDR3. CDR3 region: CASSFLAGTDTQYF. For the CDR3, the DNA is TGTGCCAGCAGTTTCCTAGCGGGGACAGATACGCAGTATTTT. J is TRBJ2-3 and V is TRBV28; 9 positions match TRBD2. The CDR3 consists of 14 residues. V trimming: 3 bases; J trimming: 3 bases; junction bases outside the gene matches: 1. Germline CDR1 and CDR2: MDHEN and SYDVKM.

The chain employs TRBV14 and TRBJ2-1; the match to TRBD2 covers 10 bases. The CDR3 extends over 16 amino acids. The V gene end was trimmed by 4 bases and the J gene end by 5 bases; junction bases not matched to a gene: 8. Germline loops: CDR1 SGHDN, CDR2 FVKESK. DNA for the CDR3: TGTGCCAGCAGCCCTTTCACTAGCGGGACTGACAATGAGCAGTTCTTC. Its translation is CASSPFTSGTDNEQFF.

The J gene is TRBJ2-7, the V gene TRBV28; perhaps TRBD2 as D (6 bases). Germline-derived CDR1 and CDR2 are MDHEN and SYDVKM. The CDR3 consists of 13 residues. V lost 6 bases and J lost 7, with 16 bases in between. The CDR3 loop is CASRQTRSWEQYF. The CDR3 bases are TGTGCCAGCAGACAGACTAGATCATGGGAGCAGTACTTC. Full variable domain (remainder filled in from reference TRBV28 and TRBJ2-7): DVKVTQSSRYLVKRTGEKVFLECVQDMDHENMFWYRQDPGLGLRLIYFSYDVKMKEKGDIPEGYSVSREKKERFSLILESASTNQTSMYLCASRQTRSWEQYFGPGTRLTVT.

The J gene is TRBJ2-5, the V gene TRBV5-1; 9 nucleotides agree with TRBD2. J lost 7 bases, V lost 0 bases, and 10 bases had no gene match. The CDR3 covers 16 residues. The germline V gene encodes CDR1 SGHRS and CDR2 YFSETQ. DNA of the CDR3: TGCGCCAGCAGCTTGGGGGATAGCGGGAGACGCGGGACCCAGTACTTC. This translates into CASSLGDSGRRGTQYF.

V and J are TRBV6-1 and TRBJ1-4, with 8 bases identical to TRBD1. This CDR3 spans 12 amino acids. Germline loops: CDR1 MNHNS, CDR2 SASEGT. Losses at the gene ends were 6 bases for V and 7 bases for J; bases not matched to a gene: 1. CDR3 protein: CASRTGVEKLFF. DNA for the CDR3: TGTGCCAGCAGGACAGGGGTTGAAAAACTGTTTTTT.

The chain joins TRBV29-1 to TRBJ2-1; 7 bases are shared with TRBD1. The CDR3 sequence is 13 residues long. After removal of 5 bases from V and 2 bases from J, the junction contained 3 bases not matched to a gene. Germline values: CDR1 SQVTM, CDR2 ANQGSEA. The CDR3 protein is CSVPGQAYNEQFF. The DNA for the CDR3 is TGCAGCGTTCCAGGACAGGCCTACAATGAGCAGTTCTTC.

The chain carries TRBV5-1 and TRBJ2-3; D may be TRBD2 (5 bases). This CDR3 has 14 amino acids. Trimming removed 0 bases at V and 2 bases at J, with 7 bases between. In germline, CDR1 is SGHRS, CDR2 YFSETQ. The CDR3 DNA is TGCGCCAGCAGCTTGGGAGGGTACACAGATACGCAGTATTTT. Protein sequence: CASSLGGYTDTQYF.

This chain links TRBV9 with TRBJ1-2; D gene uncertain. The CDR3 sequence is 16 residues long. The germline V gene encodes CDR1 SGDLS and CDR2 YYNGEE. V was pared by 2 bases and J by 4 bases, with 18 bases between. This chain's CDR3 is CASSVSLGEGVYGYTF. CDR3 in DNA: TGTGCCAGCAGCGTCTCTCTGGGAGAAGGCGTCTATGGCTACACCTTC.

J is TRBJ2-1 and V is TRBV5-1; TRBD1 agrees at 11 bases. CDR3 size: 17 residues. The junction had 5 bases not matched to a gene; V was cut back by 0 bases and J by 3 bases. Germline V gene sequence: CDR1 SGHRS, CDR2 YFSETQ. The CDR3 protein is CASSLGSGTGGYNEQFF. For the CDR3, the DNA is TGCGCCAGCAGCTTGGGGTCCGGGACAGGGGGCTACAATGAGCAGTTCTTC.

A note on this clone: This specimen includes other DNA sequences encoding the same CDR3. The rearrangement joins TRBV28 to TRBJ1-2; D ambiguous. CDR1 is MDHEN, CDR2 SYDVKM, per germline. The V end was cut by 6 bases, the J end by 4 bases, with 18 bases between. There are 15 residues in the CDR3. The CDR3 coding sequence is TGTGCCAGCAGATCTCTGGGCCTTCGTTCCTATGGCTACACCTTC. This translates into CASRSLGLRSYGYTF.

The rearrangement links TRBV27 to TRBJ2-7; D is unclear. V was trimmed by 9 bases and J by 5 bases, leaving 26 bases between them. The CDR3 sequence is 16 residues long. The germline gives CDR1 MNHEY, CDR2 SMNVEV (reference sequence). The CDR3 DNA sequence: TGTGCCAGAGAAGGGCCCCCAGCGACCACACCTGACGAGCAGTACTTC. Amino acid sequence: CAREGPPATTPDEQYF.

V is TRBV14 and J is TRBJ2-5; 10 nucleotides agree with TRBD1. CDR3 length: 17 residues. The germline CDR1 and CDR2 sequences are SGHDN and FVKESK. The J segment lost 5 bases and the V segment lost 0 bases, leaving 9 bases of the junction unmatched. The CDR3 reads CASSQDSPGQGQETQYF. CDR3 bases: TGTGCCAGCAGCCAAGATTCACCGGGACAGGGGCAGGAGACCCAGTACTTC.

The genes are TRBV18 and TRBJ2-5, with D maybe TRBD1 (6 bases). Trimming left V 5 bases short and J 5 bases short, with 21 bases between. This CDR3 contains 16 residues. CDR1 and CDR2 (germline): KGHSH, LQKENI. CDR3 loop: CASSSTRQAGWETQYF. In DNA form, the CDR3 reads TGTGCCAGCTCATCAACCCGACAGGCCGGTTGGGAGACCCAGTACTTC.

The CDR3, as DNA: TGTGCCAGCTCACCAGCGGGTACTAGCGGGAGGTACCTTTCCTACAATGAGCAGTTCTTC. The encoded protein is CASSPAGTSGRYLSYNEQFF. The chain links TRBV18 to TRBJ2-1; 12 bases align to TRBD2. Germline V gives CDR1 KGHSH, CDR2 LQKENI. J was trimmed by 1 base and V by 2 bases; bases with no gene match: 12. This CDR3 spans 20 amino acids. The full variable domain, with the rest looked up from reference TRBV18 and TRBJ2-1, is NAGVMQNPRHLVRRRGQEARLRCSPMKGHSHVYWYRQLPEEGLKFMVYLQKENIIDESGMPKERFSAEFPKEGPSILRIQQVVRGDSAAYFCASSPAGTSGRYLSYNEQFFGPGTRLTVL.

CDR3 in amino acids: CSVDVGGDTQYF. The CDR3 nucleotides are TGCAGCGTTGACGTTGGGGGAGATACGCAGTATTTT. The V call is TRBV29-1, the J call TRBJ2-3, with D tentatively TRBD1 or TRBD2 (5 bases each). The CDR3 totals 12 residues. Trimming stripped 3 bases from V and 5 bases from J, with 9 bases between. Looked up from germline, CDR1 is SQVTM and CDR2 is ANQGSEA.

The V call is TRBV28, the J call TRBJ2-7, with 8 nucleotides matching TRBD2. J was trimmed by 4 bases and V by 2 bases; bases with no gene match: 4. This CDR3 contains 14 residues. Germline-derived CDR1 and CDR2 are MDHEN and SYDVKM. CDR3 bases: TGTGCCAGCAGTTTAAGCGGGAGTTTTTACGAGCAGTACTTC. Amino acid sequence: CASSLSGSFYEQYF.

This sequence joins TRBV5-1 and TRBJ2-2, with unresolved D. The V and J ends lost 1 base and 0 bases respectively, with 7 bases between them. The CDR3 is made up of 15 amino acids. The germline CDR1 and CDR2 sequences are SGHRS and YFSETQ. CDR3 sequence: CASSLRLANTGELFF. The CDR3 coding sequence is TGCGCCAGCAGCTTGCGGCTAGCGAACACCGGGGAGCTGTTTTTT.

The CDR3, as DNA: TGTGCCAGCAGTACGGGACAGATAGTCTCTGGAAACACCATATATTTT. Encoded protein: CASSTGQIVSGNTIYF. The rearrangement joins TRBV28 to TRBJ1-3, with 7 bases identical to TRBD1. The CDR3 runs to 16 residues. Germline CDR1 reads MDHEN; CDR2 reads SYDVKM. The junction had 7 bases not matched to a gene; V was cut back by 5 bases and J by 0 bases.

The rearrangement links TRBV28 to TRBJ1-5, with 7 bases aligning to TRBD1. Germline V gives CDR1 MDHEN, CDR2 SYDVKM. The V gene end was trimmed by 7 bases and the J gene end by 0 bases; junction bases not matched to a gene: 9. The CDR3 runs to 16 residues. The CDR3 region is CASTPGQFYSNQPQHF. For the CDR3, the DNA is TGTGCCAGCACCCCGGGACAGTTTTATAGCAATCAGCCCCAGCATTTT.

This clone turned up a few times. The chain uses TRBV7-2 and TRBJ2-1; no reliable D call. The V end lost 8 bases, the J end lost 10 bases, and 12 bases lay between the germline ends. Looked up from germline, CDR1 is SGHTA and CDR2 is FQGNSA. The length of the CDR3 is 11 residues. The CDR3 loop reads CASGNTQEQFF. The CDR3 DNA is TGTGCCAGCGGAAACACTCAAGAGCAGTTCTTC.

The chain uses TRBV5-1 and TRBJ2-7; D is perhaps TRBD2 (6 bases). The CDR3 consists of 11 residues. Germline CDR1 SGHRS, CDR2 YFSETQ. V lost 5 bases and J lost 6, with 9 bases in between. The CDR3 nucleotides are TGCGCCAGCAGAGGAGGGGTCGAGCAGTACTTC. Encoded protein: CASRGGVEQYF.

The DNA of the CDR3 is TGTGCCAGCAGCTTAGTACTATCCACCTACAATGAGCAGTTCTTC. Its translation is CASSLVLSTYNEQFF. This chain joins TRBV7-9 and TRBJ2-1, with D hard to call. V was cut by 1 base and J by 2 bases, with 9 bases left in between. The CDR3 totals 15 residues. The germline V gene encodes CDR1 SEHNR and CDR2 FQNEAQ (reference sequence).

The J gene is TRBJ2-1, the V gene TRBV6-5; the D is unclear. Germline lookup yields CDR1 MNHEY and CDR2 SVGAGI. V shed 6 bases and J shed 8 bases, with 17 bases lying between them. This CDR3 has 14 amino acids. CDR3 nucleotides: TGTGCCAGCAGCCCCTCCCCTGTGGAACATGAGCAGTTCTTC. Encoded protein: CASSPSPVEHEQFF.

The chain has TRBV4-1 and TRBJ2-5; 8 bases fit TRBD2. Matching the DNA end better, TRBJ2-7 makes the J call doubtful. The CDR3 covers 13 residues. Per germline, CDR1 MGHRA and CDR2 YSYEKL. CDR3: CASSQLSGVEQYF. CDR3 sequence (DNA): TGCGCCAGCAGCCAGCTTAGCGGGGTCGAGCAGTACTTC.

The chain joins TRBV11-2 to TRBJ1-3; D is unresolved. V shed 5 bases and J shed 1 base, with 18 bases lying between them. CDR1 is SGHAT and CDR2 is FQNNGV in the germline V gene. The CDR3 loop spans 17 amino acids. The CDR3 bases are TGTGCCAGCAGCCCATTACGGGTACTAGTTTCTGGAAACACCATATATTTT. Its protein product is CASSPLRVLVSGNTIYF.

The gene calls are TRBV19 and TRBJ2-7; 12 bases are shared with TRBD1. Trimming cost V 3 bases and J 4 bases; bases outside gene matches: 1. This CDR3 region has 14 residues. The V gene's germline CDR1 is LNHDA and CDR2 SQIVND (reference sequence). The CDR3 DNA sequence: TGTGCCAGTAGTATGGGACAGGGGGCGTACGAGCAGTACTTC. This sequence encodes CASSMGQGAYEQYF.

As DNA, the CDR3 is TGTGCCAGCAGTTTTGCAGGGGGTCGCGGCTACACCTTC. The encoded protein is CASSFAGGRGYTF. The chain combines TRBV28 with TRBJ1-2, with 7 nucleotides matching TRBD1. The CDR3 length is 13 residues. Germline values: CDR1 MDHEN, CDR2 SYDVKM. Germline trimming cut 3 bases from V and 8 bases from J; bases unmatched to any gene: 6.